The 24 T cell receptor beta chains below come from one sample, sequenced in a study of type 1 regulatory T cells. TCRdb re-called the reads with MiXCR, one entry per CDR3 protein. The repertoire holds approximately 14,000 distinct CDR3 sequences, with around 13% as singletons. Antigen specificity for these receptors is unknown. What was sequenced was cultured T cells, either the whole culture or a sorted T cell fraction (not recorded which). These receptors originate from a human donor in good health.

The chain joins TRBV9 to TRBJ2-5; TRBD2 aligns across 8 bases. The CDR3 contains 14 residues. The trim removed 2 bases at V and 4 bases at J, leaving 4 bases unmatched. Germline V gene sequence: CDR1 SGDLS, CDR2 YYNGEE. DNA of the CDR3: TGTGCCAGCAGCGTCTCGGGAGGGGGAGAGACCCAGTACTTC. This codes for CASSVSGGGETQYF.

This clonotype was recorded many times. V and J are TRBV5-1 and TRBJ2-1, with 8 bases that match TRBD1. This CDR3 spans 15 amino acids. Germline V CDR1 and CDR2: SGHRS, YFSETQ. V shed 6 bases and J 5 bases; nucleotides not matched to a gene: 10. The DNA for the CDR3 is TGCGCCAGCACAGACAGGGGTTCGTCGGACAATGAGCAGTTCTTC. Its protein product is CASTDRGSSDNEQFF.

This clonotype showed up many times. Here the CDR3 reads CASSFRATGDTEAFF. CDR3 nucleotide sequence: TGCGCCAGCAGCTTTCGGGCGACAGGGGACACTGAAGCTTTCTTT. The gene calls are TRBV5-1 and TRBJ1-1; 8 bases are a match to TRBD1. Germline lookup yields CDR1 SGHRS and CDR2 YFSETQ. The CDR3 contains 15 residues. J was trimmed by 3 bases and V by 2 bases; bases with no gene match: 6.

Comments on this clonotype: A read error may be the cause here, since a much bigger clone is one base away. V is TRBV3-1 and J is TRBJ2-3; 8 bases are shared with TRBD1. CDR1 and CDR2 from the germline V gene are LGHDT and YNNKEL (reference sequence). The ends lost 5 bases at V and 7 bases at J; junction bases unmatched: 8. The CDR3 contains 14 residues. In DNA form, the CDR3 reads TGTGCCAGCAGCTGGAGGACAGGGCCAAATACGCAGTATTTT. Its translation: CASSWRTGPNTQYF.

This clonotype showed up many times. The rearrangement links TRBV20-1 to TRBJ2-1; the match to TRBD2 covers 9 bases. Germline V lookup: CDR1 DFQATT, CDR2 SNEGSKA (reference sequence). Trimming took 3 bases from V and 4 from J; bases not matched to a gene: 4. This CDR3 is built from 14 residues. The CDR3 is CSASTLAGYNEQFF. The CDR3, as DNA: TGCAGTGCTAGCACGCTAGCGGGGTACAATGAGCAGTTCTTC.

This clonotype ranks as medium-sized. The V gene is TRBV6-2 or TRBV6-3, the J gene TRBJ1-1; D gene uncertain. Germline values: CDR1 MNHEY, CDR2 SVGEGT. This CDR3 comprises 11 residues. Trimming shortened V by 7 bases and J by 3 bases, and 6 bases separated the two germline ends. CDR3 region: CASTWDTEAFF. CDR3 bases: TGTGCCAGCACATGGGACACTGAAGCTTTCTTT.

This clonotype was found many times. The rearrangement uses TRBV10-3 and TRBJ2-5, with D possibly being TRBD1 (5 bases). The CDR3 has 13 amino acids. The germline V and J ends were trimmed by 7 bases and 2 bases, with 11 bases remaining between them. Per germline, CDR1 ENHRY and CDR2 SYGVKD. CDR3 region: CAIMGQIQETQYF. CDR3 in DNA: TGTGCCATCATGGGGCAGATTCAAGAGACCCAGTACTTC.

This clonotype is medium-sized by share. The chain joins TRBV5-1 to TRBJ2-5, with D possibly TRBD1 on 6 matching bases. V was trimmed by 7 bases and J by 2 bases, leaving 12 bases between them. Per the germline V gene, CDR1 is SGHRS and CDR2 is YFSETQ. The CDR3 is 13 residues long. CDR3 coding DNA: TGCGCCAGCTCAGGGGCTGTGCAAGAGACCCAGTACTTC. It specifies CASSGAVQETQYF.

Remarks on this clonotype: The junction departs from germline at one end; a sequencing error may be responsible. The V and J genes are TRBV5-6 and TRBJ2-1; 10 bases are shared with TRBD2. The CDR3 runs to 13 residues. The V gene's germline CDR1 is SGHDT and CDR2 YYEEEE. The CDR3 nucleotides are TGTGCCAGCAGCTTGCTCCTAGCGGGGGTTCGGCACTTC. This sequence encodes CASSLLLAGVRHF.

The J gene is TRBJ1-1, the V gene TRBV18; D uncertain. This CDR3 contains 13 residues. Germline loops: CDR1 KGHSH, CDR2 LQKENI. With 6 bases removed from V and 3 bases from J, the gap between germline ends came to 11 bases. The CDR3 coding sequence is TGTGCCAGCTCTCCGGCAGGAGACACTGAAGCTTTCTTT. Its protein product is CASSPAGDTEAFF.

The rearrangement uses TRBV24-1 and TRBJ2-1; D possibly corresponds to TRBD1 (6 bases). Trimming removed 5 bases from V and 6 bases from J, with 13 bases in between. The CDR3 length is 14 residues. Germline CDR1 and CDR2: KGHDR and SFDVKD. DNA of the CDR3: TGTGCCACCAGTGCCCTGACAGGCCCCAATGAGCAGTTCTTC. Translated: CATSALTGPNEQFF.

This clonotype is medium-sized by share. J is TRBJ2-5 and V is TRBV5-1; 9 bases fit TRBD1. Per germline, CDR1 SGHRS and CDR2 YFSETQ. The CDR3 runs to 14 residues. Germline trimming cut 3 bases from V and 5 bases from J; bases unmatched to any gene: 5. The CDR3 protein is CASSSGTGRETQYF. The CDR3 DNA reads as TGCGCCAGCAGCTCAGGGACAGGGAGGGAGACCCAGTACTTC.

By share, this clonotype ranks as medium-sized. V is TRBV18 and J is TRBJ2-5; the D gene is possibly TRBD1 (5 bases). The V gene's germline CDR1 is KGHSH and CDR2 LQKENI. This CDR3 region has 14 residues. V was trimmed by 3 bases and J by 6 bases, leaving 14 bases between them. The CDR3, as DNA: TGTGCCAGCTCACCCGGTACAGGCACGAAGACCCAGTACTTC. This translates into CASSPGTGTKTQYF.

This clonotype ranks as medium-sized. This rearrangement joins TRBV4-2 to TRBJ2-3; the D is unclear. V lost 0 bases and J lost 3, with 10 bases in between. Looked up from germline, CDR1 is LGHNA and CDR2 is YNFKEQ. CDR3 length: 15 amino acids. The CDR3 nucleotides read TGTGCCAGCAGCCAAGAGGGTGTAGGAACAGATACGCAGTATTTT. Protein sequence: CASSQEGVGTDTQYF.

The table lists this clonotype with many counts. The chain has TRBV28 and TRBJ1-2; D might be TRBD1 (5 bases). The germline gives CDR1 MDHEN, CDR2 SYDVKM. The CDR3 runs to 14 residues. Deletions cut 3 bases from V and 6 bases from J, with 14 bases between. This CDR3 reads CASSLSDSRNGYTF. CDR3 DNA: TGTGCCAGCAGTTTGTCTGACAGTCGGAATGGCTACACCTTC.

V gene TRBV5-1 combines with J gene TRBJ2-4; 8 bases fit TRBD1. V trimming: 1 base; J trimming: 8 bases; junction bases outside the gene matches: 5. This CDR3 is built from 14 residues. CDR1 and CDR2 (germline): SGHRS, YFSETQ. The DNA for the CDR3 is TGCGCCAGCAGCTTGTCAGGGGGCGCACACATTCAGTACTTC. Amino acids: CASSLSGGAHIQYF.

This clonotype was found many times. V usage is TRBV20-1 and J usage is TRBJ2-5, with D unclear. This CDR3 spans 12 amino acids. Trimming removed 4 bases at V and 5 bases at J, with 11 bases between. Germline-derived CDR1 and CDR2 are DFQATT and SNEGSKA (reference sequence). The CDR3 loop is CSANAPGETQYF. The CDR3 DNA reads TGCAGTGCTAACGCTCCTGGGGAGACCCAGTACTTC.

This clonotype was counted a few times. This chain connects TRBV20-1 to TRBJ2-3; perhaps TRBD1 as D (5 bases). Germline V CDR1 and CDR2: DFQATT, SNEGSKA (reference sequence). Deletions cut 1 base from V and 3 bases from J, with 8 bases between. The CDR3 runs 13 residues. CDR3 sequence (DNA): TGCAGTGCTAGAGTTCCAGGGACAGATACGCAGTATTTT. It encodes CSARVPGTDTQYF.

This clonotype has a handful of counts. The J gene is TRBJ1-1, the V gene TRBV20-1; maybe TRBD1 (6 bases). CDR3 size: 15 residues. Trimming left V 7 bases short and J 3 bases short, with 21 bases between. Germline V gene sequence: CDR1 DFQATT, CDR2 SNEGSKA (reference sequence). The CDR3 loop is CSGTTGAKGDTEAFF. CDR3 DNA sequence: TGCAGTGGTACTACCGGGGCCAAGGGGGACACTGAAGCTTTCTTT.

This clonotype was seen many times. This sequence joins TRBV5-1 and TRBJ2-7; possibly TRBD2 for D (6 bases). CDR3 length: 16 residues. Trimming shortened V by 4 bases and J by 1 base, and 18 bases separated the two germline ends. CDR1 is SGHRS, CDR2 YFSETQ, per germline. This chain's CDR3 is CASSLTSYLVSYEQYF. The CDR3 DNA reads as TGCGCCAGCAGCCTAACTAGCTACCTGGTATCCTACGAGCAGTACTTC.

This clonotype was counted ten times or more. The V and J genes are TRBV12-3 or TRBV12-4 and TRBJ2-1; 8 bases match TRBD2. Trimming at V came to 6 bases and at J to 10 bases, leaving 14 bases not matched to a gene. The CDR3 runs to 15 residues. CDR3 sequence: CASSWLAGGLREQFF. The CDR3 nucleotides are TGTGCCAGCAGCTGGCTAGCGGGTGGCCTGCGAGAGCAGTTCTTC.

On this clonotype itself: The junction shows a germline mismatch at one end, possibly a read error. The gene calls are TRBV20-1 and TRBJ1-2, with D uncertain. The CDR3 consists of 14 residues. Germline assignment: CDR1 DFQATT and CDR2 SNEGSKA (reference sequence). The DNA for the CDR3 is TGCAGTGCTAGAAGGTTGGCGGCGAACTGTGGCTACACCTTC. It specifies CSARRLAANCGYTF.

This chain links TRBV7-8 with TRBJ2-2; 7 nucleotides match TRBD1. This CDR3 is 16 amino acids long. V shed 6 bases, J shed 2 bases, and the junction held 9 bases outside the gene matches. CDR1 and CDR2 (germline): SGHVS, FQNEAQ. The CDR3 reads CASRDPGQSNTGELFF. As DNA, the CDR3 is TGTGCCAGCAGGGACCCGGGACAGTCTAACACCGGGGAGCTGTTTTTT.

The rearrangement joins TRBV3-1 to TRBJ2-2, with TRBD2 matching over 8 bases. There are 16 residues in the CDR3. The V gene end was trimmed by 4 bases and the J gene end by 4 bases; junction bases not matched to a gene: 8. CDR1 is LGHDT, CDR2 YNNKEL, per germline (reference sequence). CDR3 coding DNA: TGTGCCAGCAGCCGTATGGCGGGAGGTTCCACCGGGGAGCTGTTTTTT. Amino acids: CASSRMAGGSTGELFF.